This T cell receptor (beta chain) was documented in a study of blood T cell repertoires in COVID-19. Authors' processing steps: Amplifying reference gene primers gave estimates of nucleated cell counts. The repertoire was sequenced with immunoSEQ multiplex PCR; TCRdb's copy has only in-frame clones and lacks some. V, J and clone size reflect that table, while D and trimming were determined from the DNA. Of roughly 80,000 clones listed, over 70% are singletons. V was clipped by 8 bases and J by 4 bases, with 15 bases between them. The CDR3 loop spans 14 amino acids. Germline CDR1 reads MNHEY; CDR2 reads SVGAGI.

The rearrangement uses TRBV6-5 and TRBJ2-1, with D perhaps TRBD2 (6 bases). The sequenced sample was peripheral blood. The TCR comes from a man aged 80 or over with acute or convalescent COVID-19. CDR3: CASSPGGAYNEQFF. CDR3 nucleotides: TGTGCCAGCTCTCCCGGCGGGGCGTACAATGAGCAGTTCTTC.